This T cell receptor (beta chain) was captured in a study of blood T cells in healthy people across ages. Germline CDR1 is SGHAT and CDR2 is FQDESV (reference sequence). The CDR3 totals 17 residues. V lost 1 base and J 4 bases, leaving 16 bases between the germline ends. The table lists this clonotype with a few counts. Alongside a J-beta primer mix, a sample-barcoded 5' primer served in a second PCR lasting about 7 to 12 cycles. Via MiXCR, TCRdb re-called the 5' RACE reads, giving one row per CDR3 protein. The sample holds approximately 2,000,000 distinct CDR3 sequences; about 39% are singletons and the top ten take more than 20%.

Sequences were obtained from blood. This TCR came from a human donor in good health. V gene TRBV11-1 combines with J gene TRBJ1-4, with D uncertain. CDR3 DNA sequence: TGTGCCAGCAGCTTAGGTCCGTCGGGCCTCGATAATGAAAAACTGTTTTTT. Amino acids: CASSLGPSGLDNEKLFF.